The sequence of this T cell receptor (beta chain) was determined in a study of HIV-infected patients and healthy controls (dated by TCRdb to between 2013 and 2015). For the wider study: The study asked whether deep sequencing of the TCR repertoire from small blood samples of HIV patients could detect immune perturbation and reconstitution.

Inclusive of the bounding cysteine and phenylalanine, the CDR3 is 14 residues long. Kept here is only the CDR3 DNA, which spans 42 bases and is read in frame from base 1. V drops 5 bases and J drops 0 bases, leaving 11 bases in between. CDR1 SGHRS and CDR2 YFSETQ were looked up in the germline V gene. Using SuperScript III with primers targeting the alpha and beta constant regions, around 500 ng of RNA was reverse transcribed. Separate libraries for the alpha and beta chains were generated through chain-specific third strand synthesis that incorporated multiplexing indices. In the protocol, all rearrangements within a chain were amplified with a single primer pair so that primer bias was avoided, and molecular barcodes were added to each cDNA molecule. T4 RNA Ligase 1 joined purified cDNA to a 5' RACE adapter that carried a random hexamer and the SP2 sequencing primer site. The authors primed second strand synthesis from the SP2 site with Phusion polymerase and used slow temperature ramps to favor optimal annealing. Two random hexamer sequences, both added before amplification and joined together, made up the 12-nucleotide barcode of each molecule. An amplification PCR of 23 cycles with P5s and P7 primers came after a short first PCR that had added P5 and P7 adapter elements plus a second index. The libraries went through around 28 PCR cycles in total, were quantified on a Qubit, were sized on a Bioanalyzer, and were diluted to around 4 nM. Sequencing of the normalized libraries was done on an Illumina MiSeq using 2 x 250 paired-end kits. Reverse transcription reactions underwent purification over MinElute columns, with elution into 10 ul Tris-Cl. A 1:1 ratio of AMPure XP beads was used to clean the adapter ligations after they had run for about 23 hours at 16 degrees C. As for how the authors treated the data: A modified Decombinator that output V, J, insert and barcode information was used to process the demultiplexed FASTQ files. Sequences that shared a barcode but differed from the dominant sequence were discarded as errors, and original cDNA molecules were estimated by counting barcodes clustered at Levenshtein distance 3. Downstream analyses used R packages ineq, vegan, igraph and RCytoscape, with IMGT nomenclature and CDR3 definitions. V gene usage was calculated across distinct sequences, with every TCR tallied a single time to avoid skew from clonal expansion. Unique CDR3 amino acid sequences within a donor were connected in similarity networks whenever two sequences differed by a single Levenshtein edit. In the repertoires, a search was made for a compiled set of published HIV-specific CDR3s (roughly 100 alpha, roughly 700 beta) and CMV-specific CDR3s (around twelve alpha, about 250 beta). Random subsampling to size-matched repertoires demonstrated that the decreased diversity in patients did not result from their lower sequence numbers. Using fastp trimming at Q25 and MiXCR clonotype assembly, TCRdb reanalyzed the public sequencing data and kept in-frame beta chains. Duplicate CDR3 protein sequences are folded into a single record with the most common DNA and genes. The V and J calls, along with clone size, are taken from TCRdb and not from the paper's own processing. Recorded for this sample are nearly 25,000 distinct CDR3 sequences; about 8.7% of them occurred a single time. Roughly 4.3% of the sample goes to the ten largest clones.

This clonotype was seen ten or more times. No cognate antigen has been identified for it. The input lacks base qualities; no much larger clone sits a single base away. On the study overall, not on this receptor specifically: HIV-infected repertoires had significantly higher mean Gini indices than controls, possibly reflecting oligoclonality. The apparent post-therapy recovery of the Gini index in HIV-infected patients was not reproduced in size-matched repertoire data. Using whole blood restricted sequencing depth and prevented separating the dynamics of distinct T-cell subpopulations. HLA typing of donors was not performed in the study. MAIT cell alpha-chain CDR3s were present at high frequency in healthy controls but severely depleted in HIV+ repertoires. Compared with untreated HIV+ repertoires, healthy control repertoires had roughly threefold more distinct CDR3s and a higher Shannon diversity. During therapy, HIV-associated CDR3s significantly decreased in frequency, while CMV-associated CDR3s did not change significantly, though most became more frequent. Rare events from HIV-infected data received too much weight under size-matching, and comparisons were complicated by unequal numbers of distinct sequences between patients and controls. Mean usage differed significantly between HIV-infected patients and controls for eight alpha and eight beta V genes. Processing was restricted to sixteen HIV-infected individuals, which the authors judged to be a major constraint on the generalizability of the findings. Pairing of alpha and beta chains was not determined in the samples. The study cohorts differed slightly in age and sex profile, but those differences did not account for the observed differences in diversity. Both the Jaccard index and the count of highly shared sequences showed that healthy controls shared more CDR3s between individuals than HIV+ patients did.

Whole blood was used without fractionating the cells, so the repertoire represented all peripheral T cells without sorting. Around ten uninfected healthy donors were sampled as controls, several of whom were sampled twice approximately 14 weeks apart. For RNA extraction, an approximately 2.3 ml sample of peripheral blood was drawn into Tempus tubes. The TURBO-DNase kit was used to remove leftover genomic DNA, and GLOBINclear was used to deplete globin mRNA. This clonotype originated in an adult in good health. The receptor chain draws on TRBV5-1 and TRBJ1-1; the D gene is possibly TRBD1, with 6 bases matching. Sequenced material: blood. In nucleotides, the sequence is TGCGCCAGCAGGTCACAGGGATTGAACACTGAAGCTTTCTTT. It is translated as CASRSQGLNTEAFF.